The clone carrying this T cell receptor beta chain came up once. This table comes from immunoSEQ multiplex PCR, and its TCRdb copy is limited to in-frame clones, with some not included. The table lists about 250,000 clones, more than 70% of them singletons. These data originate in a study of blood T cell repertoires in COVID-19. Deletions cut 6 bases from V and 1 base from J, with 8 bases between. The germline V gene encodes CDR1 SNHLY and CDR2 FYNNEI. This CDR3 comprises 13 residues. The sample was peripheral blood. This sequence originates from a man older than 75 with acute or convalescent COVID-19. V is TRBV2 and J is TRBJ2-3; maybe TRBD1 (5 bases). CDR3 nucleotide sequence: TGTGCCAGCAGCGAGACAGGCACAGATACGCAGTATTTT. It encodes CASSETGTDTQYF.